This T cell receptor (beta chain) is from a study of T-cell reconstitution after alpha-beta-depleted transplantation in children. The ends lost 3 bases at V and 0 bases at J; junction bases unmatched: 8. CDR1 and CDR2 from the germline V gene are KGHSH and LQKENI. The CDR3 is made up of 17 amino acids. This clonotype was found a few times. TCRbeta library preparation incorporated unique molecular identifiers. A single record per CDR3 protein comes from TCRdb applying MiXCR to the PCR reads. Of approximately 400,000 distinct CDR3 sequences listed, roughly 10% were seen once; the top ten hold 4.5% to 6.5%.

The TCR originated in a human donor who donated a stem cell graft to a child with acute myeloid leukemia. Sample: PBMCs from the stem cell graft donor, taken from the stem cell graft. The chain combines TRBV18 with TRBJ2-3; TRBD1 matches at 8 bases. CDR3 nucleotides: TGTGCCAGCTCACCCCGGGACAGGTCACTTAGCACAGATACGCAGTATTTT. Translated, it gives CASSPRDRSLSTDTQYF.